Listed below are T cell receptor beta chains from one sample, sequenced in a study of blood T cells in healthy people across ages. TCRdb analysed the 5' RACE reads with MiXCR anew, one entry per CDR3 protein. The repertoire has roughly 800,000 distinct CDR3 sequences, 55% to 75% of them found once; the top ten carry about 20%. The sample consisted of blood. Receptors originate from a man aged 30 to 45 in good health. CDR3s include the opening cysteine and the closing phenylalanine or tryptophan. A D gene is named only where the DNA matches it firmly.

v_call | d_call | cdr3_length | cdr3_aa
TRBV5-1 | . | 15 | CASSTDVLVGNEQFF
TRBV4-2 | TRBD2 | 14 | CASSQAGTNVEQYF
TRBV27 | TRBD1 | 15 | CASKEEGTGAYGYTF
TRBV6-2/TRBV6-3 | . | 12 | CASSESLHEQYF
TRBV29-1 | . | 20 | CSVEVVLGAITALAHYGYTF
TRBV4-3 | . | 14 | CASSQDSNTGELFF
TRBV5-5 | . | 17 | CASSLDKGEWGFAEAFF
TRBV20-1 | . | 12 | CSASPWGGELFF
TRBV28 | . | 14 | CASELSSGANVLTF
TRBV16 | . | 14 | CASSPGTHQETQYF
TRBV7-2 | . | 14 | CASSLVTGPYGYTF
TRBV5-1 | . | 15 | CASSLGEGSYNEQFF
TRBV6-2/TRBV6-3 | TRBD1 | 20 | CASSYPAPMDRVERRDEQFF
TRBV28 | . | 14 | CASLKRTLPYEQYF
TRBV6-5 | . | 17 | CASSYSRGAGGANVLTF
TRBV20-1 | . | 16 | CSAFHQGSSGANVLTF
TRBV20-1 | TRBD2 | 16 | CSARDNQREVGETQYF
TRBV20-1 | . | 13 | CSASLGAMNIQYF
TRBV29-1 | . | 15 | CSVEGTAGIGYEQYF
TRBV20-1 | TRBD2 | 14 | CSATGTSGEETQYF
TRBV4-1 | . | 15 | CASSQGIGSSYEQYF
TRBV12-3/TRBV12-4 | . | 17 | CASSPLSFPMPGETQYF
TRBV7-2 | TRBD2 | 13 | CASSPSGGDIQYF
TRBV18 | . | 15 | CASSPILRQSYEQYF
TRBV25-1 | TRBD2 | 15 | CANIPGLAAQETQYF
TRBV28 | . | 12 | CASSLGEYEQYF
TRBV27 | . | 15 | CASSPDSWSSYEQYF
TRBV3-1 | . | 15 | CASSQDTVGGREQFF
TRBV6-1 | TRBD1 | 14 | CASISGQGNQPQHF
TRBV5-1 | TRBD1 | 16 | CASRTPGRDSNYGYTF
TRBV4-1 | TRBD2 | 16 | CASSQDGLGSDNEQFF
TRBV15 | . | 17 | CATSRDFSRTEGTEAFF
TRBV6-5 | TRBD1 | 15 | CASRARTGSSYEQYF
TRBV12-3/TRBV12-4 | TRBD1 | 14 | CASSPRDRRDEQYF
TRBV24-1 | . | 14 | CATSDGTPAATQYF
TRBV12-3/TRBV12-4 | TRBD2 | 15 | CASSGLAGMGNEQFF
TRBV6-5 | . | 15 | CASSYSTHRPYGYTF
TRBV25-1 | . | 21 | CASSETHFLFGGRNSNQPQHF
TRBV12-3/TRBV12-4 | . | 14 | CASSPTGYGGGYTF
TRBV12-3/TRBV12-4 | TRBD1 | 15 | CASRARGTATDTQYF
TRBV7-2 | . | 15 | CASSPRPLGANVLTF
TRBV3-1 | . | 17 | CASSQAIGRPTNEKLFF
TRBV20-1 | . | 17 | CRIEPLGGESSYNEQFF
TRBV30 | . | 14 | CAWSPTRVGEKLFF
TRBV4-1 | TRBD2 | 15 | CASSQLAGGRDTQYF
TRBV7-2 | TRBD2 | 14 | CASTREASGRKQFF
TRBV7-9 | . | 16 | CASSLARRIAYNEQFF
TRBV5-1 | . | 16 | CASRPPMGGTNTEAFF
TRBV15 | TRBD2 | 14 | CATSTWEGRYEQYF
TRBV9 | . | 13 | CASSVSGEETQYF
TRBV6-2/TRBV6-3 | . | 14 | CASSSLKGNQPQHF
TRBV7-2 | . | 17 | CASSSSGRWNSNSPLHF